The T cell receptor beta chain described here comes from a study of blood T cell repertoires in COVID-19. Study-wide context: Samples representing acute and convalescent COVID-19 were sourced from the United States, Italy and Spain.

J was trimmed by 1 base and V by 7 bases; bases with no gene match: 6. This CDR3 spans 15 amino acids. Germline V gives CDR1 SNHLY, CDR2 FYNNEI. As processed by the authors: Reference gene primer amplification gave nucleated cell count estimates. Profiled with immunoSEQ multiplex PCR; TCRdb holds only in-frame clones, not every one. V and J calls and clone size are copied from that table; D and trimming were computed from the DNA. In the table there are tens of thousands of clones, approximately 80% of which are singletons. This receptor was identified in an elderly man with acute or convalescent COVID-19. The chain carries TRBV2 and TRBJ1-5, with TRBD1 matching over 8 bases. The source material was peripheral blood. The CDR3 here is CASTRTGQSNQPQHF. Here the CDR3 DNA reads TGTGCCAGCACCCGGACAGGGCAGAGCAATCAGCCCCAGCATTTT.